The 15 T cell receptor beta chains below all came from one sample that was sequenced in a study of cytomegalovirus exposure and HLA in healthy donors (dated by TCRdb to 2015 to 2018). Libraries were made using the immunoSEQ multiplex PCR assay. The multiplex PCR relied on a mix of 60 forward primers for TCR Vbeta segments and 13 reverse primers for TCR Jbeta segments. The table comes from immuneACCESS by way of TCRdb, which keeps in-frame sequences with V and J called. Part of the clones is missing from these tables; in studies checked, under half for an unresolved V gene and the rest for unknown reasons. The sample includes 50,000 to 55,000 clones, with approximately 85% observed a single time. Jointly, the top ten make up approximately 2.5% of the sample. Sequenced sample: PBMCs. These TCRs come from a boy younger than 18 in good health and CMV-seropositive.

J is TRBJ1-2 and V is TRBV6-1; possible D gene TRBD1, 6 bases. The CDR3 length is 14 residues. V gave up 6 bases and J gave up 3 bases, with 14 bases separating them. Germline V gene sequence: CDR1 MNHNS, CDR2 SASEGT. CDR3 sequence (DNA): TGTGCCAGCAGCCCCAGACAGGCGGACTATGGCTACACCTTC. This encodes CASSPRQADYGYTF.

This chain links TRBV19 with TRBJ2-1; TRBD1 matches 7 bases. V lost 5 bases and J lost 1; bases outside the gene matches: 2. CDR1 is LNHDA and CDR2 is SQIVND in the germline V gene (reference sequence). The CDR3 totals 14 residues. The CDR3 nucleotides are TGTGCCAGTAGTCCGACAGGGTCCTACAATGAGCAGTTCTTC. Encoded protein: CASSPTGSYNEQFF.

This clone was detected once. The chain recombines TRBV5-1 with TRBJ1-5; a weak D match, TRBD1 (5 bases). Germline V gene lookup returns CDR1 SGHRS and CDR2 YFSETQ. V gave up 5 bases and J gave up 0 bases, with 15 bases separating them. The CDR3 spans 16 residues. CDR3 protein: CASSGREPYSNQPQHF. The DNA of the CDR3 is TGCGCCAGCAGTGGCAGGGAACCCTATAGCAATCAGCCCCAGCATTTT. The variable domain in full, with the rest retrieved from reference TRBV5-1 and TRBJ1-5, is KAGVTQTPRYLIKTRGQQVTLSCSPISGHRSVSWYQQTPGQGLQFLFEYFSETQRNKGNFPGRFSGRQFSNSRSEMNVSTLELGDSALYLCASSGREPYSNQPQHFGDGTRLSIL.

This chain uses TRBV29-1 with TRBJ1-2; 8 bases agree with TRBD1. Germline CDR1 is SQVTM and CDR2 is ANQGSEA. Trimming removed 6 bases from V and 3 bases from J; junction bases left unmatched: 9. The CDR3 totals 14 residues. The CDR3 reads CSVETVQGDYGYTF. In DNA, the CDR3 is TGCAGCGTGGAAACCGTACAGGGGGACTATGGCTACACCTTC.

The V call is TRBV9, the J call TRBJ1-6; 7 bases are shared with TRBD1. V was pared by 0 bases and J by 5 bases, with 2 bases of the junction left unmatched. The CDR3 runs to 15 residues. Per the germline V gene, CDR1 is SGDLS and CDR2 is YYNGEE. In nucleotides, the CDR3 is TGTGCCAGCAGCGTAGAACAGGGGAATAATTCACCCCTCCACTTT. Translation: CASSVEQGNNSPLHF.

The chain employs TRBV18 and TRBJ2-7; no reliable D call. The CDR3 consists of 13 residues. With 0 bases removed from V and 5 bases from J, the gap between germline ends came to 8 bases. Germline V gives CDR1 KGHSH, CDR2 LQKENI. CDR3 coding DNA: TGTGCCAGCTCACCACCGGGCAGCCACGAGCAGTACTTC. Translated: CASSPPGSHEQYF. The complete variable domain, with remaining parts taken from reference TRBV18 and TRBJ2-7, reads NAGVMQNPRHLVRRRGQEARLRCSPMKGHSHVYWYRQLPEEGLKFMVYLQKENIIDESGMPKERFSAEFPKEGPSILRIQQVVRGDSAAYFCASSPPGSHEQYFGPGTRLTVT.

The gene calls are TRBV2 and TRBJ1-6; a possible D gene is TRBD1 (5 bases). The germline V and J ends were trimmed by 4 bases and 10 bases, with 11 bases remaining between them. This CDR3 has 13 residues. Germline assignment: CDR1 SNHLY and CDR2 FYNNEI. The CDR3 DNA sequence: TGTGCCAGCAGTGGTGACAGCTTCTCACCCCTCCACTTT. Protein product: CASSGDSFSPLHF.

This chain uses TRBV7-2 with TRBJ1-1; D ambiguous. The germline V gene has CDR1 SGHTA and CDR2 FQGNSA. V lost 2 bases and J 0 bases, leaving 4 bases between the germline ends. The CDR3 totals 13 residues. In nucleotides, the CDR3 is TGTGCCAGCAGCTTATATATGAACACTGAAGCTTTCTTT. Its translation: CASSLYMNTEAFF.

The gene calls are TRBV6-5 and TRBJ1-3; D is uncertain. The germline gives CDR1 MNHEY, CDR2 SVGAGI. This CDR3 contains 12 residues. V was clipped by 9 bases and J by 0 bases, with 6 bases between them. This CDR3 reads CASHSSGNTIYF. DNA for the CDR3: TGTGCCAGTCACAGCTCTGGAAACACCATATATTTT.

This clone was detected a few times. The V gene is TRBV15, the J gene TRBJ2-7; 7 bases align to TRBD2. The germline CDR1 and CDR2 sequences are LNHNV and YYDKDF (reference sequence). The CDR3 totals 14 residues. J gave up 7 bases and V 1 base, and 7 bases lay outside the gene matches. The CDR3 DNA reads TGTGCCACCAGCAGAGGGGGGGGGTGGGGGGAGCAGTACTTC. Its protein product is CATSRGGGWGEQYF.

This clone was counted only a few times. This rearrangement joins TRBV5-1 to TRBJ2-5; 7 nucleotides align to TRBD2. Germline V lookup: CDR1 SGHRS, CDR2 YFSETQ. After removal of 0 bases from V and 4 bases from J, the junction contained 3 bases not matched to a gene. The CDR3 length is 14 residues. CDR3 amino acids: CASSLERGGETQYF. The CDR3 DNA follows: TGCGCCAGCAGCTTGGAGCGGGGCGGAGAGACCCAGTACTTC.

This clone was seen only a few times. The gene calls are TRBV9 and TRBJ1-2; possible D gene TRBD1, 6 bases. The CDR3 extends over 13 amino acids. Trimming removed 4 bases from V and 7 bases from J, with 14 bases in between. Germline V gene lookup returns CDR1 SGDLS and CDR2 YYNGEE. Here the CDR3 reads CASSIRVQGGYTF. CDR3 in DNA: TGTGCCAGCAGCATCCGGGTACAGGGTGGCTACACCTTC.

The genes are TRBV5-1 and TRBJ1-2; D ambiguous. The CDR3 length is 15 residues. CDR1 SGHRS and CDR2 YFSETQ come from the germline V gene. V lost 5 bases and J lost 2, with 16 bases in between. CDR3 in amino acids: CASSSGGIVNYGYTF. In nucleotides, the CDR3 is TGCGCCAGCAGTTCTGGAGGGATTGTCAACTATGGCTACACCTTC.

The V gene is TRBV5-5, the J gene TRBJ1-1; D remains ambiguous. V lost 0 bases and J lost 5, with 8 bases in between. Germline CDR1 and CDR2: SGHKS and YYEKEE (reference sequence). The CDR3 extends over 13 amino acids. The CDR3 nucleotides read TGTGCCAGCAGCTTGGTTGGGAGGACTGAAGCTTTCTTT. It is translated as CASSLVGRTEAFF.

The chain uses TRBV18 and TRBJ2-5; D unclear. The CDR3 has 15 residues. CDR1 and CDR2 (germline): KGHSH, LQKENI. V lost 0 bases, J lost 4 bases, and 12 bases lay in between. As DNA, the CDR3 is TGTGCCAGCTCACCACCGACATTGAATAGAGAGACCCAGTACTTC. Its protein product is CASSPPTLNRETQYF.